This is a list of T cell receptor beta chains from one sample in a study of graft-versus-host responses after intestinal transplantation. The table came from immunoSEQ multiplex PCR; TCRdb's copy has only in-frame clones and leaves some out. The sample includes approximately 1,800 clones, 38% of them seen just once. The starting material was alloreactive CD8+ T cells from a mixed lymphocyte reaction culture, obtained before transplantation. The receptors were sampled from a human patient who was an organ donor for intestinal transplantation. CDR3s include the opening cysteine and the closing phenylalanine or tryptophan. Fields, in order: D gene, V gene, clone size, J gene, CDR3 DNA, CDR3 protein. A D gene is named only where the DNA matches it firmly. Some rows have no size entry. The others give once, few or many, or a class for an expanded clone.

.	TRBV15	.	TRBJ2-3	TGTGCCACCAGCAGCGCCTTTAGGGCCACCCGCACAGATACGCAGTATTTT	CATSSAFRATRTDTQYF
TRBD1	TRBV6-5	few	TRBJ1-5	TGTGCCAGCAGGCCCGGGACAGGGGGCCAGCCCCAGCATTTT	CASRPGTGGQPQHF
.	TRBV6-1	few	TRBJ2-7	TGTGCCAGCACCGATGGGGGGATTCCCTACGAGCAGTACTTC	CASTDGGIPYEQYF
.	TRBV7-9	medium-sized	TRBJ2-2	TGTGCCAGCAGCCCTACCGCGGGCCGGGGCACCGGGGAGCTGTTTTTT	CASSPTAGRGTGELFF
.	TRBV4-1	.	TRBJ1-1	TGCGCCAGCAGTCAAAAGGGGGGGAGGAACACTGAAGCTTTCTTT	CASSQKGGRNTEAFF
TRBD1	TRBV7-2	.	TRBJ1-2	TGTGCCAGCAGCCAGGGGGTTTGGGACAGACTCTATGGCTACACCTTC	CASSQGVWDRLYGYTF
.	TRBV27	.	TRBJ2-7	TGTGCCAGCAGTTTCTCTGACGGAACCTACGAGCAGTACTTC	CASSFSDGTYEQYF
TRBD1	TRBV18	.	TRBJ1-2	TGTGCCAGCTCACCGGGACAGGATACTAACTATGGCTACACCTTC	CASSPGQDTNYGYTF
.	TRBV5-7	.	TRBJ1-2	TGTGCCAGCAGCTTACAACCTTTCGGCTACACCTTC	CASSLQPFGYTF
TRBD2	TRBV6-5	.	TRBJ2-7	TGTGCCAGCAGCCCACCGGCGGGGGGTTACGAGCAGTACTTC	CASSPPAGGYEQYF
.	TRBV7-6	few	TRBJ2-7	TGTGCCAGCAGCCCAGGGGACGAGCAGTACTTC	CASSPGDEQYF
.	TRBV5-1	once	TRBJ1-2	TGCGCCAGCAGGGGGGTGCTGTACAGGTACTATGGCTACACCTTC	CASRGVLYRYYGYTF
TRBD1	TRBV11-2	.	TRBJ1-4	TGTGCCAGCAGCCCCGGACAGGGATCAGCTAATGAAAAACTGTTTTTT	CASSPGQGSANEKLFF
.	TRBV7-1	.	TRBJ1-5	TGTGCCAGCAGCTTAGTGAGTCAGCCCCAGCATTTT	CASSLVSQPQHF
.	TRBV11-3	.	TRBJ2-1	TGTGCCAGCAGTAGGTGGGACACACCCACCAATGAGCAGTTCTTC	CASSRWDTPTNEQFF